This T cell receptor (beta chain) was sequenced in a study of cytomegalovirus exposure and HLA in healthy donors. CDR1 and CDR2 (germline): SGHKS, YYEKEE (reference sequence). V was shortened by 2 bases and J by 1 base, with 9 bases between the two germline ends. The CDR3 runs 14 residues. Primers for the PCR totalled 60 Vbeta and 13 Jbeta. Assay used: immunoSEQ multiplex PCR; TCRdb lists only in-frame clones, some missing. This sample carries 150,000 to 200,000 clones, about 75% of them seen once, and the ten largest clones take around 8.3%. The gene calls are TRBV5-5 and TRBJ1-1; D ambiguous. The sequence was obtained from a woman between 35 and 50 years old in good health and CMV-seropositive. The sample taken for sequencing was PBMCs. The CDR3 spells CASSFGFGNTEAFF. The DNA of the CDR3 is TGTGCCAGCAGCTTCGGGTTTGGGAACACTGAAGCTTTCTTT.